Below are 20 T cell receptor beta chains sequenced from a single sample in a study of blood T cell repertoires in COVID-19. The data were produced by immunoSEQ multiplex PCR, yet TCRdb's version contains in-frame clones alone and is incomplete. The repertoire includes fewer than 250,000 clones, about 87% of them detected once, and about 4% sits in the top ten. Source material: PBMCs or T cells enriched from blood (not recorded which). The source is a woman aged 25 to 45 who had been exposed to COVID-19.

The chain has TRBV6-5 and TRBJ1-6; 8 bases align to TRBD1. Trimming took 0 bases from V and 8 from J; bases not matched to a gene: 3. This CDR3 is 15 amino acids long. Germline CDR1 MNHEY, CDR2 SVGAGI. The CDR3 nucleotides read TGTGCCAGCAGTTACTCGGACAGGGTTCATTCACCCCTCCACTTT. Its protein product is CASSYSDRVHSPLHF.

V and J are TRBV5-1 and TRBJ2-1; 10 bases line up with TRBD1. With 4 bases clipped from V and 2 bases from J, the junction kept 9 bases outside the gene matches. The germline CDR1 and CDR2 sequences are SGHRS and YFSETQ. CDR3 length equals 17 residues. The CDR3 loop is CASSPRQGAIAYNEQFF. The CDR3 nucleotides read TGCGCCAGCAGCCCGCGACAGGGGGCTATTGCCTACAATGAGCAGTTCTTC.

This rearrangement joins TRBV19 to TRBJ1-6, with 9 bases matching TRBD1. The CDR3 spans 16 residues. The V segment lost 10 bases and the J segment 1 base; nucleotides outside the gene matches: 8. Per germline, CDR1 LNHDA and CDR2 SQIVND (reference sequence). CDR3 coding DNA: TGTGCCACGAAGCCGGGACAGGGATCCTATAATTCACCCCTCCACTTT. Its translation is CATKPGQGSYNSPLHF. The whole variable domain, filled in from reference TRBV19 and TRBJ1-6, reads DGGITQSPKYLFRKEGQNVTLSCEQNLNHDAMYWYRQDPGQGLRLIYYSQIVNDFQKGDIAEGYSVSREKKESFPLTVTSAQKNPTAFYLCATKPGQGSYNSPLHFGNGTRLTVT.

This rearrangement joins TRBV5-6 to TRBJ1-2; tentative D call: TRBD1 (5 bases). Deletions cut 4 bases from V and 8 bases from J, with 15 bases between. The CDR3 runs to 13 residues. Germline-derived CDR1 and CDR2 are SGHDT and YYEEEE. The CDR3 bases are TGTGCCAGCAGCCGACGGGGGACGTTCGGCTACACCTTC. Protein product: CASSRRGTFGYTF.

The V call is TRBV12-2, the J call TRBJ1-2. TRBV12-2 is marked as a pseudogene. The CDR3 has 15 residues. CDR3 bases: TGTGCAAGTCGCTTCCGGGGGGAGGGGTGCTATGGCTACACCTTC. It is translated as CASRFRGEGCYGYTF.

V gene TRBV5-4 combines with J gene TRBJ2-3; TRBD2 might be the D (6 bases). V lost 2 bases, J lost 2 bases, and 18 bases lay in between. Germline CDR1 is SGHNT and CDR2 is YYREEE (reference sequence). CDR3 size: 17 residues. CDR3 sequence reads: CASSFVYGGPVTDTQYF. The CDR3 DNA is TGTGCCAGCAGCTTTGTATACGGAGGGCCTGTCACAGATACGCAGTATTTT.

This clone was detected only once. This specimen includes other DNA sequences encoding the same CDR3. This chain links TRBV9 with TRBJ1-1; D unclear. This CDR3 spans 13 amino acids. Trimming removed 1 base from V and 5 bases from J, with 9 bases in between. From germline, CDR1 is SGDLS and CDR2 YYNGEE. The CDR3 sequence is CASSVTTGTEAFF. Here the CDR3 DNA reads TGTGCCAGCAGCGTAACTACGGGGACTGAAGCTTTCTTT.

V usage is TRBV10-1 and J usage is TRBJ2-3; D might be TRBD2 (5 bases). The ends were cut back, 8 bases at V and 0 bases at J, with 9 bases in the middle. Germline V gene lookup returns CDR1 WNHNN and CDR2 SYGVQD (reference sequence). The CDR3 consists of 13 residues. This chain's CDR3 is CASGTSSTDTQYF. CDR3 nucleotides: TGCGCCAGCGGCACTAGTAGCACAGATACGCAGTATTTT.

The gene calls are TRBV29-1 and TRBJ2-1; perhaps TRBD1 as D (5 bases). CDR1 is SQVTM and CDR2 is ANQGSEA in the germline V gene. The CDR3 runs 12 residues. V was trimmed by 5 bases and J by 7 bases, leaving 12 bases between them. The DNA for the CDR3 is TGCAGCGTTCAGGGCTTTGGAAATGAGCAGTTCTTC. It specifies CSVQGFGNEQFF.

The chain employs TRBV27 and TRBJ1-1, with 8 bases identical to TRBD1. The CDR3 has 14 amino acids. Germline loops: CDR1 MNHEY, CDR2 SMNVEV (reference sequence). V dropped 6 bases and J dropped 4; count of bases not matched to a gene: 7. CDR3 protein: CASRVGQGPTEAFF. The CDR3 DNA sequence: TGTGCCAGCAGGGTCGGACAGGGACCCACTGAAGCTTTCTTT.

The chain uses TRBV28 and TRBJ2-1; 8 positions match TRBD2. The CDR3 is 12 amino acids. V shed 5 bases, J shed 11 bases, and the junction held 5 bases outside the gene matches. Germline CDR1 reads MDHEN; CDR2 reads SYDVKM. For the CDR3, the DNA is TGTGCCAGCAGTCCCGTAGCGGGAAAGCAGTTCTTC. Protein sequence: CASSPVAGKQFF.

The chain recombines TRBV19 with TRBJ1-1; 10 bases align to TRBD1. The germline V gene encodes CDR1 LNHDA and CDR2 SQIVND (reference sequence). With 6 bases clipped from V and 4 bases from J, the junction kept 8 bases outside the gene matches. The CDR3 loop spans 15 amino acids. CDR3 region: CASRRQGAGSTEAFF. In DNA form, the CDR3 reads TGTGCCAGTAGACGACAGGGGGCTGGGAGCACTGAAGCTTTCTTT.

Only a few counts were recorded for this clone. J is TRBJ2-5 and V is TRBV9; D might be TRBD1 (7 bases). Between the trimmed V and J ends, which lost 0 bases and 5 bases, there was a span of 14 bases. Per the germline V gene, CDR1 is SGDLS and CDR2 is YYNGEE. This CDR3 comprises 15 residues. In DNA form, the CDR3 reads TGTGCCAGCAGCGTAGGCAGGGGGGCGGTTGAGACCCAGTACTTC. Translation gives CASSVGRGAVETQYF.

The chain couples TRBV6-1 to TRBJ1-1; D is unresolved. From germline, CDR1 is MNHNS and CDR2 SASEGT. The length of the CDR3 is 14 residues. Trimming took 2 bases from V and 2 from J, leaving 9 bases between them. The CDR3 here is CASSENQANTEAFF. The DNA of the CDR3 is TGTGCCAGCAGTGAAAATCAGGCCAACACTGAAGCTTTCTTT.

In this sample, this clone turned up a few times. The chain has TRBV14 and TRBJ2-7; the D is unclear. This CDR3 is built from 12 residues. The V gene lost 3 bases and the J gene lost 4 bases, with 7 bases spanning the gap. The germline gives CDR1 SGHDN, CDR2 FVKESK. Here the CDR3 DNA reads TGTGCCAGCAGCCACGTCCAGTACGAGCAGTACTTC. Translated: CASSHVQYEQYF.

The rearrangement uses TRBV5-7 and TRBJ2-5; 7 bases match TRBD1. TRBV5-7 is given ORF status, its function remaining uncertain. After removal of 4 bases from V and 0 bases from J, the junction contained 6 bases not matched to a gene. CDR3 length: 15 amino acids. The CDR3 sequence: CASSPSGQDQETQYF. CDR3 nucleotides: TGTGCCAGCAGCCCTTCCGGACAGGACCAAGAGACCCAGTACTTC.

The V gene is TRBV9, the J gene TRBJ2-3, with 7 bases aligning to TRBD2. Germline CDR1 reads SGDLS; CDR2 reads YYNGEE. The V segment lost 1 base and the J segment 2 bases; nucleotides outside the gene matches: 7. The CDR3 runs to 16 residues. The CDR3 DNA reads TGTGCCAGCAGCGTAAGCTCTAGCGGAACCACAGATACGCAGTATTTT. It is translated as CASSVSSSGTTDTQYF.

The chain uses TRBV19 and TRBJ1-2; 7 bases fit TRBD1. From germline, CDR1 is LNHDA and CDR2 SQIVND (reference sequence). With V trimmed by 2 bases and J by 6 bases, 9 bases remained unmatched. The CDR3 contains 15 residues. The CDR3 region is CASSISPGTAHGYTF. In nucleotides, the CDR3 is TGTGCCAGTAGTATAAGCCCCGGGACAGCCCATGGCTACACCTTC.

To note about this clone: Other DNA sequences in this specimen translate into the identical CDR3. The chain joins TRBV18 to TRBJ2-1; TRBD2 aligns across 15 bases. The germline V gene encodes CDR1 KGHSH and CDR2 LQKENI. V shed 5 bases and J 4 bases; nucleotides not matched to a gene: 0. The CDR3 is 15 residues long. Here the CDR3 reads CASSGTSGRYNEQFF. CDR3 in DNA: TGTGCCAGCTCAGGGACTAGCGGGAGGTACAATGAGCAGTTCTTC. Using reference TRBV18 and TRBJ2-1 for the parts outside the CDR3, the full variable domain is NAGVMQNPRHLVRRRGQEARLRCSPMKGHSHVYWYRQLPEEGLKFMVYLQKENIIDESGMPKERFSAEFPKEGPSILRIQQVVRGDSAAYFCASSGTSGRYNEQFFGPGTRLTVL.

The CDR3 nucleotides are TGTGCCAGCAGTGAACAGGTTATAGGCAATCAGCCCCAGCATTTT. This gives the protein CASSEQVIGNQPQHF. The gene calls are TRBV2 and TRBJ1-5; D is unresolved. This CDR3 comprises 15 residues. Trimming cost V 2 bases and J 2 bases, with 10 bases left between them. Germline CDR1 is SNHLY and CDR2 is FYNNEI.